The rows below give T cell receptor beta chains drawn from one sample of a study of early T cells in non-severe SARS-CoV-2 infection. TCRdb called the 5' RACE reads again in MiXCR, with one record for every CDR3 protein. The data contain roughly 56,000 distinct CDR3 sequences, roughly 13% of them singletons. The sample taken for sequencing was whole blood. These receptor sequences come from an adult who was a healthcare worker with PCR-confirmed SARS-CoV-2 infection or an uninfected control (not recorded which). CDR3s include the opening cysteine and the closing phenylalanine or tryptophan. The D gene is left open where the match is weak. Some rows have no size entry. The others give once, few or many, or a class for an expanded clone.

J	size	V	D	DNA	CDR3
TRBJ2-5	NA	TRBV28	NA	TGTGCCAGCAGTTTACTAGTTCGGGGACGAGAGACCCAGTACTTC	CASSLLVRGRETQYF
TRBJ2-4	NA	TRBV7-3	TRBD1	TGTGCCAGCAGCAAGGGGGCAGGGGTGGCCAAAAACATTCAGTACTTC	CASSKGAGVAKNIQYF
TRBJ2-3	NA	TRBV7-6	NA	TGTGCCAGCAGCTTAGACGTCACAGATACGCAGTATTTT	CASSLDVTDTQYF
TRBJ1-1	few	TRBV6-5	NA	TGTGCCAGCAGTTACTCGGTTAGTCCGAACACTGAAGCTTTCTTT	CASSYSVSPNTEAFF
TRBJ2-5	NA	TRBV25-1	TRBD1	TGTGCCAGCAGTGAATATGTAAGACAGGGGAAAGAGACCCAGTACTTC	CASSEYVRQGKETQYF
TRBJ1-6	few	TRBV5-5	TRBD1	TGTGCCAGCAGCAGGGACAGTGTCTATAATTCACCCCTCCACTTT	CASSRDSVYNSPLHF
TRBJ1-6	few	TRBV28	TRBD1	TGTGCCAGCAGTTTATCCGACAGGGGTAATTCACCCCTCCACTTT	CASSLSDRGNSPLHF
TRBJ1-5	many	TRBV28	TRBD1	TGTGCCAGCAGTATGACAGGGACCATGGGCAATCAGCCCCAGCATTTT	CASSMTGTMGNQPQHF
TRBJ1-1	many	TRBV5-6	TRBD1	TGTGCCAGCAGCTTACAGGGGTTTCCTGAAGCTTTCTTT	CASSLQGFPEAFF
TRBJ1-1	many	TRBV18	NA	TGTGCCAGCTCACCATGGGGTCGGGGCGTCACTGAAGCTTTCTTT	CASSPWGRGVTEAFF
TRBJ2-2	many	TRBV11-2	TRBD2	TGTGCCAGCAGCCTCCATCGACTAGCGGGGAACACCGGGGAGCTGTTTTTT	CASSLHRLAGNTGELFF
TRBJ1-4	NA	TRBV28	TRBD1	TGTGCCATCAGAGGACAGGAGCCAACTAATGAAAAACTGTTTTTT	CAIRGQEPTNEKLFF
TRBJ1-2	many	TRBV4-2	NA	TGTGCCAGCAGCCCCCCAGGTTTCACTTATGGCTACACCTTC	CASSPPGFTYGYTF
TRBJ2-2	NA	TRBV20-1	NA	TGCAGTGCTAGAGAGAACACCGGGGAGCTGTTTTTT	CSARENTGELFF
TRBJ1-4	many	TRBV7-6	NA	TGTGCCAGCAGCTCTATTTCCCCACGCGGCCAGGGGGAAAAACTGTTTTTT	CASSSISPRGQGEKLFF
TRBJ2-1	few	TRBV7-2	NA	TGTGCCAGCAGCAACAGTCCGACGGCGGGGGCTCCTCCCAATGAGCAGTTCTTC	CASSNSPTAGAPPNEQFF
TRBJ1-2	few	TRBV7-2	NA	TGTGCCAGCAGCTCCCGGGGAGTAAGCTATGGCTACACCTTC	CASSSRGVSYGYTF
TRBJ1-1	NA	TRBV18	NA	TGTGCCAGCTCACCACCGCCAGGGGCGGGCACTGAAGCTTTCTTT	CASSPPPGAGTEAFF
TRBJ2-2	NA	TRBV7-6	NA	TGTGCCAGCAGCTTACGACGTACCGGGGAGCTGTTTTTT	CASSLRRTGELFF
TRBJ1-3	NA	TRBV29-1	NA	TGCAGCGTTGGGAAGAGCTCTGGAAACACCATATATTTT	CSVGKSSGNTIYF
TRBJ1-4	many	TRBV9	NA	TGTGCCAGTTCCCCCCGGCAGGGCCCAGAAAAACTGTTTTTT	CASSPRQGPEKLFF
TRBJ2-7	medium-sized	TRBV29-1	NA	TGCAGTGGGGGGGACAACTACTTTGGAGAGCAGTACTTC	CSGGDNYFGEQYF
TRBJ2-6	few	TRBV11-1	TRBD1	TGTGCCAGCAGCAGGCCTCAGGGGGCTTCTGGGGCCAACGTCCTGACTTTC	CASSRPQGASGANVLTF
TRBJ2-1	few	TRBV5-1	NA	TGCGCCAGCAGCTTGATTCGGGGAGGTGAGCAGTTCTTC	CASSLIRGGEQFF
TRBJ1-5	many	TRBV12-3/TRBV12-4	NA	TGTGCCAGCAGTTTGAGTCGGACACAAGGTAATCAGCCCCAGCATTTT	CASSLSRTQGNQPQHF
TRBJ2-6	few	TRBV28	TRBD1	TGTGCCAGCAGTTTACGCCGGGACAGAGCCTCTGGGGCCAACGTCCTGACTTTC	CASSLRRDRASGANVLTF
TRBJ2-5	few	TRBV24-1	NA	TGTGCCACATCAGGGGCAGGCCAAGAGACCCAGTACTTC	CATSGAGQETQYF
TRBJ2-1	few	TRBV21-1	NA	TGTGCCAGCGGTCTAGCGGGAGGCCATGAGCAGTTCTTC	CASGLAGGHEQFF
TRBJ2-7	many	TRBV28	NA	TGTGCCAGCAGCCCGGGACGGCTCCTAGGCGAGCAGTACTTC	CASSPGRLLGEQYF
TRBJ1-4	NA	TRBV9	NA	TGTGCCAGCAGCGTAGGGGTCGGGGATTATGATGAAAAACTGTTTTTT	CASSVGVGDYDEKLFF
TRBJ1-3	NA	TRBV28	NA	TGTGCCAGCAGTTTTGGGGGTTACTCTGGAAACACCATATATTTT	CASSFGGYSGNTIYF
TRBJ2-2	many	TRBV24-1	TRBD1	TGTGCCACCAGTGATACCCGGACAGGGTGGACCGGGGAGCTGTTTTTT	CATSDTRTGWTGELFF
TRBJ2-3	many	TRBV2	TRBD1	TGTGCCAGCAGTCCCGGGACAGGATTTTCGACAGATACGCAGTATTTT	CASSPGTGFSTDTQYF
TRBJ1-2	NA	TRBV28	NA	TGTGCCAGCAGTGTTTTAACGAACTATGGCTACACCTTC	CASSVLTNYGYTF
TRBJ2-1	NA	TRBV5-4	TRBD2	TGTGCCAGCAGCTTAAGACTAGCGATAGACAATGAGCAGTTCTTC	CASSLRLAIDNEQFF
TRBJ1-1	many	TRBV7-9	TRBD1	TGTGCCAGCAGCTTAGGGCAGGGGGCCGGTGAAGCTTTCTTT	CASSLGQGAGEAFF
TRBJ2-2	NA	TRBV7-2	NA	TGTGCCAGCAGCTTAGGATATCGGATCAGTAGGGACACCGGGGAGCTGTTTTTT	CASSLGYRISRDTGELFF
TRBJ2-7	NA	TRBV18	NA	TGTGCCAGCTCACCCGTTTCCTCCACCTACGAGCAGTACTTC	CASSPVSSTYEQYF
TRBJ2-6	many	TRBV7-3	NA	TGTGCCAGCAGCTACAAGGGCCCTAACGTCCTGACTTTC	CASSYKGPNVLTF
TRBJ2-3	many	TRBV24-1	NA	TGTGCCACCAGTGACTTCCTTGGGAAAACAGATACGCAGTATTTT	CATSDFLGKTDTQYF
TRBJ2-1	many	TRBV7-9	TRBD2	TGTGCCAGCAGCTTAATAGGCGGGGGATCCTACAATGAGCAGTTCTTC	CASSLIGGGSYNEQFF
TRBJ1-5	many	TRBV7-3	NA	TGTGCCAGCAGCTTAAAGTACGGTCAGCCCCAGCATTTT	CASSLKYGQPQHF
TRBJ1-3	NA	TRBV11-2	NA	TGTGCCAGCAGCTTGAACAGGGTCGCCTCTGGAAACACCATATATTTT	CASSLNRVASGNTIYF
TRBJ1-6	many	TRBV12-3/TRBV12-4	NA	TGTGCCAGCTCCGGGGGGGCAAGTAATTCACCCCTCCACTTT	CASSGGASNSPLHF
TRBJ1-1	NA	TRBV10-3	NA	TGTGCCGTCACGAGGCAGGGAGAAGCTTTCTTT	CAVTRQGEAFF
TRBJ1-2	NA	TRBV29-1	NA	TGCAGCGTTGAAGGTGGGAGGACCCCCTATGGCTACACCTTC	CSVEGGRTPYGYTF
TRBJ2-7	few	TRBV5-4	TRBD1	TGTGCCAGCAGCCCAGGACAGGGCGAGCAGTACTTC	CASSPGQGEQYF
TRBJ2-1	many	TRBV14	NA	TGTGCCAGCAGCCAAGGCTGGGGAGAGAGCTCCTACAATGAGCAGTTCTTC	CASSQGWGESSYNEQFF
TRBJ2-3	NA	TRBV29-1	NA	TGCAGCGTTGAACAGTCTAATACAGATACGCAGTATTTT	CSVEQSNTDTQYF
TRBJ1-4	NA	TRBV7-2	TRBD1	TGTGCCAGCAGCCCAAAATGGGACAGATATGGGGAACTGTTTTTT	CASSPKWDRYGELFF